This T cell receptor beta chain was sequenced for a study of T cells in Graves' hyperthyroidism and ophthalmopathy. RNA transcripts were the template for amplifying TCR beta CDR3 regions. HTBI primers were used for first-round RT-PCR of the TCR CDR3. TCRdb processed the multiplex PCR reads anew with MiXCR; each CDR3 protein has one entry. This sample has about 770,000 distinct CDR3 sequences; around 19% occur once, and the top ten carry 16%. Patients were aged 18 to 65, had disease duration under 2 months, and had newly diagnosed hyperthyroidism. Study findings and constraints: Ophthalmopathy was model-predicted a median about six months pre-onset. Through a model of 13 V-J features, ophthalmopathy was separated from stable hyperthyroidism.

On this clonotype itself: Its antigen remains unidentified.

The V and J ends lost 7 bases and 1 base respectively, with 12 bases between them. This CDR3 spans 13 amino acids. Germline CDR1 and CDR2: SQVTM and ANQGSEA. The sample consisted of blood. The TCR sequence derives from a woman between 45 and 60 years old with Graves' hyperthyroidism that later progressed to Graves' ophthalmopathy. The chain carries TRBV29-1 and TRBJ2-3, with D possibly being TRBD2 (6 bases). CDR3 loop: CSGGPGGTDTQYF. DNA for the CDR3: TGCAGCGGGGGCCCGGGGGGCACAGATACGCAGTATTTT.